These T cell receptor beta chains were read from a single sample in a study of cytomegalovirus exposure and HLA in healthy donors. The data were produced by immunoSEQ multiplex PCR, yet TCRdb's version contains in-frame clones alone and is incomplete. The profile shows tens of thousands of clones, around 8% of them singletons. Source material: PBMCs. The receptors were gathered from a man in his fifties or sixties in good health and CMV-seronegative. Each CDR3 is given without its conserved first and last residue. A D gene is named only where the DNA matches it firmly.

TRBJ2-3	TRBD2	TRBV5-1	ASSAWTSGSTDTQY
TRBJ2-5	TRBD2	TRBV5-6	ASSFAQRDYTQY
TRBJ1-2	NA	TRBV29-1	SVDRVQAVGYT
TRBJ1-2	TRBD1	TRBV4-1	ASSQEVGGTGLFYGYT
TRBJ1-5	TRBD1	TRBV30	AWAAGTGGNQPQH
TRBJ2-5	NA	TRBV19	ASSPRGTGEETQY
TRBJ2-3	TRBD2	TRBV15	ATSREGGRGTDTQY
TRBJ2-2	NA	TRBV6-5	ASRRANTGELF
TRBJ2-7	NA	TRBV7-8	ASSLVVPGSEQY
TRBJ1-2	TRBD1	TRBV12-5	ASGFWIDTGGADYGYT
TRBJ2-5	TRBD1	TRBV27	ASSSRTGGMETQY
TRBJ1-4	TRBD1	TRBV11-2	ASSISTGGEKLF
TRBJ2-3	NA	TRBV5-8	ASSQKSPPPRDTQY
TRBJ2-1	TRBD2	TRBV28	ASRSGTSPYEQF
TRBJ2-7	NA	TRBV29-1	SVATGVPYEQY
TRBJ1-6	TRBD1	TRBV29-1	SVGLGTGASPLH
TRBJ1-3	TRBD1	TRBV5-6	ASSFSLTGLYGNTIY
TRBJ2-5	NA	TRBV11-2	ASSLVLPGQGTQY
TRBJ1-1	TRBD1	TRBV15	ATSRAGQGGAEAF